The clone carrying this TCR beta chain has more than one count but fewer than ten. It was with a sample-barcoded 5' primer and a J-beta primer mix that a second PCR of roughly 7 to 11 cycles was run. MiXCR, applied by TCRdb to the 5' RACE reads, yields one record per CDR3 protein. The sample has about 800,000 distinct CDR3 sequences; less than 60% are singletons. This CDR3 has 14 residues. CDR1 and CDR2 from the germline V gene are MGHRA and YSYEKL. V dropped 0 bases and J dropped 7 bases, with 13 bases sitting between them. The sample is drawn from a study of blood T cells in healthy people across ages.

Sequencing was done on a sample of blood. This TCR was recovered from a man older than 75 in good health. The V call is TRBV4-1, the J call TRBJ2-7, with D uncertain. The CDR3 DNA reads as TGCGCCAGCAGCCAAGAATGGTCCCAGAATGAGCAGTACTTC. It specifies CASSQEWSQNEQYF.